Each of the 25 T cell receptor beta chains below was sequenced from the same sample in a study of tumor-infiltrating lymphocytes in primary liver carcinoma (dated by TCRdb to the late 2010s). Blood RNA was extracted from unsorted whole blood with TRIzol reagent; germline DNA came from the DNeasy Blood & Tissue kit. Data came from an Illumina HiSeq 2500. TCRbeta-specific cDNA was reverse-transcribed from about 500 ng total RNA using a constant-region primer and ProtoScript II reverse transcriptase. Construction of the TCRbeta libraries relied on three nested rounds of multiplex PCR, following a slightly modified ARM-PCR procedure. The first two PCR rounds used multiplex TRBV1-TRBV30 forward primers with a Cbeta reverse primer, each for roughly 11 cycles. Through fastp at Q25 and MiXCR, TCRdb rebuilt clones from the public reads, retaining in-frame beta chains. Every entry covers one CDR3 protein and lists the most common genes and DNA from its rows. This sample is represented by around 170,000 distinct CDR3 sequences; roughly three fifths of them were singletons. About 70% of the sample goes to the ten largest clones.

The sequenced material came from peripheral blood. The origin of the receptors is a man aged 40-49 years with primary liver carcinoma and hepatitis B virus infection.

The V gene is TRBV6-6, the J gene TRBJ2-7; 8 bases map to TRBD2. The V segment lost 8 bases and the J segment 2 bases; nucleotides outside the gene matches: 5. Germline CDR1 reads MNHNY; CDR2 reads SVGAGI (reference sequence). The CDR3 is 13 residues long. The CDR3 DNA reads TGTGCCAGCTACGGGACTAGGGCCTACGAGCAGTACTTC. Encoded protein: CASYGTRAYEQYF.

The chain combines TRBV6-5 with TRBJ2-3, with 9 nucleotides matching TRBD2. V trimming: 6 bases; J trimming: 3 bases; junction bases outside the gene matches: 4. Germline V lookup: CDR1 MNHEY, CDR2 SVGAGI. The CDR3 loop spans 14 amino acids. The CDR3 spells CASRAGGWTDTQYF. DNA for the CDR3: TGTGCCAGCAGAGCGGGAGGTTGGACAGATACGCAGTATTTT.

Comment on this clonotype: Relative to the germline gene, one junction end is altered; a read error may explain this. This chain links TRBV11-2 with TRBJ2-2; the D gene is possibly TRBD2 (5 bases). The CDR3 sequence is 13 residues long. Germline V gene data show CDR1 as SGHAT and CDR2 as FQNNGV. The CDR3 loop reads CVSSFGWPGELSF. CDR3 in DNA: TGTGTCAGCAGCTTCGGCTGGCCCGGGGAGCTGTCTTTT.

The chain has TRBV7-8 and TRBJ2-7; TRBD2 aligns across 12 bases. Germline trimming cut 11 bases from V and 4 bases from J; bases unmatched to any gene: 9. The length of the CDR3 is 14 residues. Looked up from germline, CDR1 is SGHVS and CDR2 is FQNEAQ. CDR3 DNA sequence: TGTGCCGGACCCTTTGGGACTAGCGGGTACGAGCAGTACTTC. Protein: CAGPFGTSGYEQYF.

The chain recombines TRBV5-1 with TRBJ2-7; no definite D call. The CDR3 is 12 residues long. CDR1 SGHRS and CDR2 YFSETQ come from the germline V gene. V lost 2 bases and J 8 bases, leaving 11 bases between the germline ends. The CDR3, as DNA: TGCGCCAGCAGCTTTCGATCCCCCCAGCAGTACTTC. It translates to CASSFRSPQQYF.

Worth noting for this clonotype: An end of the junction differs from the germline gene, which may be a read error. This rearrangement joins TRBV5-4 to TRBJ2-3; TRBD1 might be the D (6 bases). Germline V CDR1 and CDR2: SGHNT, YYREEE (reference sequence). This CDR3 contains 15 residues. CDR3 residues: CASSYGQLGTDTQYF. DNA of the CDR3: TGTGCCAGTAGCTACGGACAGTTGGGCACAGATACGCAGTATTTT.

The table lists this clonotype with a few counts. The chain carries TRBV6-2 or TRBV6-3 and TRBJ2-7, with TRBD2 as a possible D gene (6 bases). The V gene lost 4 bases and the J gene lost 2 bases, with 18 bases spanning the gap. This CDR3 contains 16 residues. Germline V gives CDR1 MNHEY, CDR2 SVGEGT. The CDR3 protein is CASSWDLGGAPYEQYF. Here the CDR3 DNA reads TGTGCCAGCAGTTGGGATCTCGGCGGGGCTCCCTACGAGCAGTACTTC.

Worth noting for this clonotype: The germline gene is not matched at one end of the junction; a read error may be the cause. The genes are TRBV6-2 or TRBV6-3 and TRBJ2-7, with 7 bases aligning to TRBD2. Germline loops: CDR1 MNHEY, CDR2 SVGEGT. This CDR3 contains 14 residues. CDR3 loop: CASSYTRESYEQYF. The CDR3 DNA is TGTGCCAGCAGTTACACGCGGGAGTCCTACGAGCAGTATTTC.

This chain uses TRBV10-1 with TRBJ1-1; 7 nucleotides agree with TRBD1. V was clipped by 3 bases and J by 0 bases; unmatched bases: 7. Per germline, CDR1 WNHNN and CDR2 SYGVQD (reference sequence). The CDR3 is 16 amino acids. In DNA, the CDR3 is TGCGCCAGCAGTGACTGCCGACAGGGCATGAACACTGAAGCTTTCTTT. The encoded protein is CASSDCRQGMNTEAFF.

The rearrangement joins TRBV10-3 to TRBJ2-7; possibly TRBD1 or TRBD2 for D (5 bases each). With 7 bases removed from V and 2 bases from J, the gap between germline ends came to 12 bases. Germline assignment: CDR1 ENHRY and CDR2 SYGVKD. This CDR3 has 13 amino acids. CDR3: CAIKGTDTYEQYF. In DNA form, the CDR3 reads TGTGCCATCAAGGGGACGGATACCTACGAGCAGTACTTC.

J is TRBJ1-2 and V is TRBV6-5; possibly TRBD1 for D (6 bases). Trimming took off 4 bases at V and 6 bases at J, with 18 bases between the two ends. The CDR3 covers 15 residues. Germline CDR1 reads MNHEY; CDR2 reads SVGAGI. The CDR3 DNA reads TGTGCCAGCAGTTCGAGCGACAGGCAACTACATGGCTACACCTTC. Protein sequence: CASSSSDRQLHGYTF.

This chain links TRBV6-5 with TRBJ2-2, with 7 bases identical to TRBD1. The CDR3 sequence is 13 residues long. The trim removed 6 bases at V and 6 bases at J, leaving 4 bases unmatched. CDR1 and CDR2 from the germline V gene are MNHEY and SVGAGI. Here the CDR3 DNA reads TGTGCCAGCAGGAAGGGGGCGGCCGGGGAGCTGTTTTTT. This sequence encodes CASRKGAAGELFF.

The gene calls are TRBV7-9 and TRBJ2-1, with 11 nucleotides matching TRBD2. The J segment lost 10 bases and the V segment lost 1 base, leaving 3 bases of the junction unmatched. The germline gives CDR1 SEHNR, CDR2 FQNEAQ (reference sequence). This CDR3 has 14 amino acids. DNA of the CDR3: TGTGCCAGCAGCTTAGAGACTAGCGGGGACGAGCAGTTCTTC. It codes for CASSLETSGDEQFF.

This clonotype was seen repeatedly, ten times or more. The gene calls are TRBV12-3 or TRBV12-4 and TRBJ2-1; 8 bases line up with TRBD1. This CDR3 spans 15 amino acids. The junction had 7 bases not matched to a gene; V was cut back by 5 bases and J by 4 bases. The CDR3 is CASSNGQGPYNEQFF. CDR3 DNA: TGTGCCAGCAGTAACGGACAGGGTCCTTACAATGAGCAGTTCTTC.

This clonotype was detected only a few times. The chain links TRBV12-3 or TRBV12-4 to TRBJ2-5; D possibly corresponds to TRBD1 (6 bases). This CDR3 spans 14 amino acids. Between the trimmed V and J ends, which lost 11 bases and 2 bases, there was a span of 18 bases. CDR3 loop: CASSFTGFQETQYF. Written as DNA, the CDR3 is TGTGCCTCCAGTTTCACAGGGTTTCAAGAGACCCAGTACTTC.

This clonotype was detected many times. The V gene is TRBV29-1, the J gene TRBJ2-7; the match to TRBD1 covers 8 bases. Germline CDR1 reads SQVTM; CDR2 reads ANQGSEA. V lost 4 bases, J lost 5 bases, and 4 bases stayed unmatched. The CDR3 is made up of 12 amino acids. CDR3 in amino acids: CSVGRTGNEQYF. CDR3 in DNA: TGCAGCGTTGGGAGGACAGGGAACGAGCAGTACTTC.

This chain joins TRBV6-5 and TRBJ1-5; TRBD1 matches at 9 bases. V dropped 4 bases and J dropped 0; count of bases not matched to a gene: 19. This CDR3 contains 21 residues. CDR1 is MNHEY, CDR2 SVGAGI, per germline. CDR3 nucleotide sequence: TGTGCCAGCAGTTCCTTCGGACGGACAGGGGCGATGGGATATAGCAATCAGCCCCAGCATTTT. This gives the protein CASSSFGRTGAMGYSNQPQHF.

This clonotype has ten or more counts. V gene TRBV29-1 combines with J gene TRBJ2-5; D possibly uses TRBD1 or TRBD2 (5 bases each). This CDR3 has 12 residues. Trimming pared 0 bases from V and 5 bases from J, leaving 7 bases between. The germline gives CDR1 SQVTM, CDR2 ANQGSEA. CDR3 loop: CSVEDRGETQYF. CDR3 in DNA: TGCAGCGTTGAAGATCGGGGCGAGACCCAGTACTTC.

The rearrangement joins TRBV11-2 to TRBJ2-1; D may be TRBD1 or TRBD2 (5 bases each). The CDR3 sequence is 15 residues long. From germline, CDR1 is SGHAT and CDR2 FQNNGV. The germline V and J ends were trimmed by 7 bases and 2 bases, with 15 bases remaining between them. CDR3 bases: TGTGCCAGCAACTTCCGGGGCGGTACCTACAATGAGCAGTTCTTC. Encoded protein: CASNFRGGTYNEQFF.

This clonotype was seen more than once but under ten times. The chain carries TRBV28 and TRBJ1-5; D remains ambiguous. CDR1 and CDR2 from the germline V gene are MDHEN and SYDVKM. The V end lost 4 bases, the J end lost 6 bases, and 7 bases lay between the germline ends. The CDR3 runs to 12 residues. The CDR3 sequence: CASSSRAQPQHF. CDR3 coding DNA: TGTGCCAGCAGTTCCCGGGCTCAGCCCCAGCATTTT.

CDR3 bases: TGTGCTTGGTCCTCAGGCACAGATACGCAGTATTTT. It yields the protein CAWSSGTDTQYF. The chain is built from TRBV12-3 or TRBV12-4 and TRBJ2-3; D remains unclear. The length of the CDR3 is 12 residues.

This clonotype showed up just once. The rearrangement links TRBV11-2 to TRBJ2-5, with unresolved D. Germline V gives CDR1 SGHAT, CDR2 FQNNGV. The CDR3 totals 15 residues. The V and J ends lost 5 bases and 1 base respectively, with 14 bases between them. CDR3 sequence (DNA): TGTGCCAGCAGCCTCAGGTGGGCGATCCAAGAGACCCAGTACTTC. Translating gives CASSLRWAIQETQYF.

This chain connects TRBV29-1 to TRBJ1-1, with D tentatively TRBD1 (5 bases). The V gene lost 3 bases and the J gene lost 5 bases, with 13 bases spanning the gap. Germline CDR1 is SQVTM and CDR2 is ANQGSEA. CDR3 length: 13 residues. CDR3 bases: TGCAGCGTTGACCAGGGAGCATGGACTGAAGCTTTCTTT. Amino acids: CSVDQGAWTEAFF.

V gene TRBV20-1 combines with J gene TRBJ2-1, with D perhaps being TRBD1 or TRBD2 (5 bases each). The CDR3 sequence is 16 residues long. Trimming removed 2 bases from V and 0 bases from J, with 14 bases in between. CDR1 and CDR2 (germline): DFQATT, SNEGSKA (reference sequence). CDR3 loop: CSARNPGRLSYNEQFF. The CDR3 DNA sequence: TGCAGTGCTAGAAACCCGGGACGGCTCTCCTACAATGAGCAGTTCTTC.

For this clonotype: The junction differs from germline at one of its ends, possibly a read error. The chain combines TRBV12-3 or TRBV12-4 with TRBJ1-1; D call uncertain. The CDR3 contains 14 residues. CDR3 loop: CASSHAGFGTEVFF. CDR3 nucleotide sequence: TGTGCCAGCAGTCACGCGGGGTTTGGCACTGAAGTTTTCTTT.